The 21 T cell receptor beta chains below all came from one sample that was sequenced in a study of T cell responses to AZD1222 COVID-19 vaccine (dated by TCRdb to the early 2020s). Library construction relied on the immunoSEQ multiplex PCR assay. TCRdb stores this immuneACCESS table with in-frame sequences only. Part of the clones is absent; in the studies checked, under half of the shortfall reflects unresolved V genes, and no reason is known for the rest. Counted in this sample were 70,000 to 95,000 clones; 70% to 90% of them appeared once. The leading ten clones occupy approximately 5.2% of the sample. The time point tag for this specimen amounts to: about 28 days (+/-7) after the second vaccine dose. The material sequenced was peripheral blood, taken 28 days after the second AZD1222 dose. The source of these receptors is an adult who received the AZD1222 COVID-19 vaccine.

V and J are TRBV9 and TRBJ1-1; 7 bases agree with TRBD1. The CDR3 totals 10 residues. J gave up 12 bases and V 7 bases, and 6 bases lay outside the gene matches. Germline CDR1 is SGDLS and CDR2 is YYNGEE. For the CDR3, the DNA is TGTGCCAGCGCCGACAGGGAAACTTTCTTT. Encoded protein: CASADRETFF.

The chain employs TRBV19 and TRBJ2-3; 9 nucleotides align to TRBD1. The CDR3 is 16 residues long. Trimming cost V 6 bases and J 0 bases; bases outside gene matches: 7. Germline V gene data show CDR1 as LNHDA and CDR2 as SQIVND (reference sequence). CDR3 DNA: TGTGCCAGTAGAAAACAGGGGGCCCCTAGCACAGATACGCAGTATTTT. Translation: CASRKQGAPSTDTQYF.

The rearrangement joins TRBV18 to TRBJ1-4, with D maybe TRBD1 (6 bases). Trimming stripped 1 base from V and 4 bases from J, with 13 bases between. This CDR3 has 16 amino acids. Germline V lookup: CDR1 KGHSH, CDR2 LQKENI. The CDR3 protein is CASSPLPGADNEKLFF. CDR3 coding DNA: TGTGCCAGCTCACCACTTCCAGGGGCAGATAATGAAAAACTGTTTTTT.

This clone came up once. The gene calls are TRBV4-1 and TRBJ2-7; 10 positions match TRBD1. The CDR3 is 15 amino acids. Germline CDR1 MGHRA, CDR2 YSYEKL. The J segment lost 9 bases and the V segment lost 2 bases, leaving 10 bases of the junction unmatched. CDR3 loop: CASSQTGTGAFGQYF. The CDR3 DNA sequence: TGCGCCAGCAGCCAAACCGGGACAGGGGCCTTCGGGCAGTACTTC.

This clone was detected once. The chain has TRBV19 and TRBJ2-7; 7 nucleotides align to TRBD2. CDR1 is LNHDA and CDR2 is SQIVND in the germline V gene (reference sequence). This CDR3 comprises 15 residues. V was pared by 1 base and J by 7 bases, with 10 bases of the junction left unmatched. In DNA form, the CDR3 reads TGTGCCAGTAGTATAGGCCCGACTCACGGGAGGGAGCAGTACTTC. This codes for CASSIGPTHGREQYF.

V is TRBV6-2 or TRBV6-3 and J is TRBJ2-1, with D unresolved. The CDR3 is 16 residues long. Trimming shortened V by 3 bases and J by 0 bases, and 12 bases separated the two germline ends. Germline V CDR1 and CDR2: MNHEY, SVGEGT. The DNA of the CDR3 is TGTGCCAGCAGTTATCGGGCATTCAGCTCCTACAATGAGCAGTTCTTC. This translates into CASSYRAFSSYNEQFF.

The chain carries TRBV18 and TRBJ2-5, with 9 bases identical to TRBD1. This CDR3 comprises 15 residues. The trim removed 1 base at V and 5 bases at J, leaving 5 bases unmatched. In germline, CDR1 is KGHSH, CDR2 LQKENI. In nucleotides, the CDR3 is TGTGCCAGCTCACCACGGGGACAGGGATCCGAGACCCAGTACTTC. Translated, it gives CASSPRGQGSETQYF.

V gene TRBV2 combines with J gene TRBJ1-5; TRBD1 matches 7 bases. V lost 6 bases to trimming and J lost 5 bases; unmatched junction nucleotides: 7. There are 14 residues in the CDR3. Germline V gene data show CDR1 as SNHLY and CDR2 as FYNNEI. The CDR3 DNA sequence: TGTGCCAGCAGGGAAACAGGGGTGGATCAGCCCCAGCATTTT. This gives the protein CASRETGVDQPQHF.

This chain connects TRBV3-1 (or the pseudogene TRBV3-2) to TRBJ1-2, with TRBD1 matching over 10 bases. V shed 4 bases, J shed 6 bases, and the junction held 8 bases outside the gene matches. The germline V gene has CDR1 LGHDT and CDR2 YNNKEL (reference sequence). The CDR3 covers 15 residues. CDR3 amino acids: CASSPYRQGAHGYTF. CDR3 DNA sequence: TGTGCCAGCAGCCCCTATCGACAGGGGGCTCATGGCTACACCTTC.

The chain links TRBV2 to TRBJ2-3; TRBD1 is a possible D gene (6 bases). Germline V CDR1 and CDR2: SNHLY, FYNNEI. Trimming cost V 7 bases and J 4 bases, with 15 bases left between them. The CDR3 is 14 residues long. DNA of the CDR3: TGTGCCAGCAAAAAGACAGGCATGGCAGATACGCAGTATTTT. Encoded protein: CASKKTGMADTQYF. The full variable domain, completed using reference TRBV2 and TRBJ2-3, is EPEVTQTPSHQVTQMGQEVILRCVPISNHLYFYWYRQILGQKVEFLVSFYNNEISEKSEIFDDQFSVERPDGSNFTLKIRSTKLEDSAMYFCASKKTGMADTQYFGPGTRLTVL.

This sequence joins TRBV9 and TRBJ2-1; 9 bases map to TRBD1. The CDR3 totals 15 residues. Germline V CDR1 and CDR2: SGDLS, YYNGEE. V trimming: 2 bases; J trimming: 1 base; junction bases outside the gene matches: 1. The CDR3 DNA follows: TGTGCCAGCAGCGTGGGACAGGGTTCCTACAATGAGCAGTTCTTC. Translation gives CASSVGQGSYNEQFF.

The J gene is TRBJ1-2, the V gene TRBV6-4; the D gene is possibly TRBD1 (6 bases). The CDR3 is 12 residues long. The germline gives CDR1 MRHNA, CDR2 SNTAGT. Trimming removed 4 bases from V and 5 bases from J, with 8 bases in between. In DNA, the CDR3 is TGTGCCAGCAGTGCCACAGGGTATGGCTACACCTTC. It specifies CASSATGYGYTF.

The genes are TRBV10-3 and TRBJ1-3, with D possibly TRBD1 on 6 matching bases. From germline, CDR1 is ENHRY and CDR2 SYGVKD. The CDR3 has 16 residues. Trimming removed 6 bases at V and 8 bases at J, with 23 bases between. CDR3 loop: CAIRNTARGAGDTIYF. CDR3 nucleotides: TGTGCCATCAGGAACACAGCCAGGGGCGCGGGGGACACCATATATTTT.

The chain couples TRBV5-4 to TRBJ2-3, with no clear D. The CDR3 totals 12 residues. With 0 bases removed from V and 4 bases from J, the gap between germline ends came to 3 bases. Germline lookup yields CDR1 SGHNT and CDR2 YYREEE (reference sequence). CDR3 coding DNA: TGTGCCAGCAGCTTGGTCCCAGATACGCAGTATTTT. Its translation is CASSLVPDTQYF. Looking up the rest from reference TRBV5-4 and TRBJ2-3 gives the full variable domain: ETGVTQSPTHLIKTRGQQVTLRCSSQSGHNTVSWYQQALGQGPQFIFQYYREEENGRGNFPPRFSGLQFPNYSSELNVNALELDDSALYLCASSLVPDTQYFGPGTRLTVL.

J is TRBJ1-1 and V is TRBV2, with 7 bases fitting TRBD1. Germline V gives CDR1 SNHLY, CDR2 FYNNEI. CDR3 length: 13 amino acids. The trim removed 4 bases at V and 7 bases at J, leaving 6 bases unmatched. In DNA form, the CDR3 reads TGTGCCAGCAGTGTGAACAGGGGCGGTGAAGCTTTCTTT. This translates into CASSVNRGGEAFF. The full variable domain, completed using reference TRBV2 and TRBJ1-1, is EPEVTQTPSHQVTQMGQEVILRCVPISNHLYFYWYRQILGQKVEFLVSFYNNEISEKSEIFDDQFSVERPDGSNFTLKIRSTKLEDSAMYFCASSVNRGGEAFFGQGTRLTVV.

The chain joins TRBV7-8 to TRBJ1-6; TRBD1 might be the D (5 bases). The CDR3 covers 15 residues. CDR1 and CDR2 (germline): SGHVS, FQNEAQ. Trimming took off 2 bases at V and 9 bases at J, with 14 bases between the two ends. This chain's CDR3 is CASSLWGTLGSPLHF. The CDR3 DNA is TGTGCCAGCAGCTTATGGGGCACGTTGGGTTCACCCCTCCACTTT. Using reference TRBV7-8 and TRBJ1-6 for the parts outside the CDR3, the full variable domain is GAGVSQSPRYKVAKRGQDVALRCDPISGHVSLFWYQQALGQGPEFLTYFQNEAQLDKSGLPSDRFFAERPEGSVSTLKIQRTQQEDSAVYLCASSLWGTLGSPLHFGNGTRLTVT.

The chain joins TRBV2 to TRBJ1-4; D is ambiguous. The CDR3 runs 14 residues. Germline CDR1 reads SNHLY; CDR2 reads FYNNEI. V was clipped by 4 bases and J by 2 bases, with 8 bases between them. CDR3 in amino acids: CASSGPTTNEKLFF. CDR3 nucleotide sequence: TGTGCCAGCAGTGGCCCGACGACTAATGAAAAACTGTTTTTT.

The rearrangement joins TRBV5-4 to TRBJ2-7; D remains unclear. The V gene's germline CDR1 is SGHNT and CDR2 YYREEE (reference sequence). V shed 3 bases and J shed 2 bases, with 9 bases lying between them. There are 13 residues in the CDR3. CDR3 sequence: CASSSQTTYEQYF. The DNA of the CDR3 is TGTGCCAGCAGCTCCCAGACCACCTACGAGCAGTACTTC.

J is TRBJ1-6 and V is TRBV5-1, with D unclear. V lost 0 bases to trimming and J lost 7 bases, with 8 bases between them. The germline V gene has CDR1 SGHRS and CDR2 YFSETQ. CDR3 length: 14 residues. CDR3 protein: CASSLDQDNSPLHF. The CDR3 coding sequence is TGCGCCAGCAGCTTGGATCAGGACAATTCACCCCTCCACTTT.

CDR3: CASTFPGRGASYEQYF. The CDR3 region has the DNA TGTGCCAGCACTTTCCCCGGAAGGGGCGCATCCTACGAGCAGTACTTC. V is TRBV6-4 and J is TRBJ2-7; the D gene is possibly TRBD1 (5 bases). Trimming pared 7 bases from V and 1 base from J, leaving 20 bases between. The V gene's germline CDR1 is MRHNA and CDR2 SNTAGT. The CDR3 is 16 residues long.

The chain carries TRBV18 and TRBJ2-3, with TRBD2 matching over 11 bases. CDR1 is KGHSH and CDR2 is LQKENI in the germline V gene. The V segment lost 2 bases and the J segment 5 bases; nucleotides outside the gene matches: 6. The CDR3 consists of 16 residues. CDR3 residues: CASSPTSGGQGDTQYF. In nucleotides, the CDR3 is TGTGCCAGCTCACCAACTAGCGGGGGCCAGGGAGATACGCAGTATTTT.